The 15 T cell receptor beta chains below come from one sample, sequenced in a study of T cell repertoires in cytomegalovirus infection. TCRdb redid the calling of the reads with MiXCR, one entry per CDR3 protein. Among fewer than 400,000 distinct CDR3 sequences listed, 15% to 20% were seen once. Sequenced material: PBMCs. The receptors come from a human donor in good health (CMV status not recorded). Some clones in this sample may be carry-over from other donors' samples.

This clonotype was seen more than once but under ten times. The CDR3 loop is CATSAGRASNQPQHF. The CDR3 DNA is TGTGCCACCAGCGCAGGTCGAGCTAGCAATCAGCCCCAGCATTTT. V is TRBV15 and J is TRBJ1-5; D not resolved. The CDR3 is 15 residues long. Germline assignment: CDR1 LNHNV and CDR2 YYDKDF (reference sequence). V dropped 5 bases and J dropped 0 bases, with 11 bases sitting between them.

The CDR3 region has the DNA TGTGCCAGTACCCCGGGGGGACAGGGGATGAACACTGAAGCTTTCTTT. Translation: CASTPGGQGMNTEAFF. The chain employs TRBV19 and TRBJ1-1, with 10 bases lining up with TRBD1. The V segment lost 7 bases and the J segment 0 bases; nucleotides outside the gene matches: 8. The CDR3 loop spans 16 amino acids. The germline CDR1 and CDR2 sequences are LNHDA and SQIVND (reference sequence).

V gene TRBV4-1 combines with J gene TRBJ2-3; no definite D call. Germline values: CDR1 MGHRA, CDR2 YSYEKL. Trimming removed 0 bases from V and 0 bases from J, with 7 bases in between. This CDR3 has 15 residues. The DNA for the CDR3 is TGCGCCAGCAGCCAAGAACGAGCTAGCACAGATACGCAGTATTTT. It translates to CASSQERASTDTQYF.

This clonotype has just a few counts. This sequence joins TRBV30 and TRBJ2-3; weak D call: TRBD1 (5 bases). Germline-derived CDR1 and CDR2 are GTSNPN and SVGIG (reference sequence). The CDR3 is made up of 13 amino acids. With 0 bases removed from V and 1 base from J, the gap between germline ends came to 5 bases. The CDR3 loop is CAWSVQGTDTQYF. The CDR3 DNA reads TGTGCCTGGAGTGTACAGGGCACAGATACGCAGTATTTT.

V is TRBV29-1 and J is TRBJ2-3; 9 bases agree with TRBD1. V gave up 7 bases and J gave up 2 bases; unmatched junction bases: 4. The CDR3 runs to 13 residues. The germline CDR1 and CDR2 sequences are SQVTM and ANQGSEA. The CDR3 DNA reads as TGCAGCGGGAGGGACAGGGACACAGATACGCAGTATTTT. Protein: CSGRDRDTDTQYF.

This clonotype was counted between two and nine times. The rearrangement joins TRBV6-5 to TRBJ1-1, with 7 positions matching TRBD1. The V gene's germline CDR1 is MNHEY and CDR2 SVGAGI. The V segment lost 6 bases and the J segment 0 bases; nucleotides outside the gene matches: 7. This CDR3 is built from 15 residues. The CDR3 here is CASSLDRLMNTEAFF. CDR3 bases: TGTGCCAGCAGCTTGGACAGGCTAATGAACACTGAAGCTTTCTTT.

This clonotype was detected a few times. The chain joins TRBV6-2 or TRBV6-3 to TRBJ2-1; D is unclear. The CDR3 loop spans 13 amino acids. Germline V CDR1 and CDR2: MNHEY, SVGEGT. V was pared by 7 bases and J by 0 bases, with 7 bases between. Written as DNA, the CDR3 is TGTGCCAGCAAGAGGAGCTCCTACAATGAGCAGTTCTTC. Translation: CASKRSSYNEQFF.

This clonotype was seen repeatedly, ten times or more. CDR3 residues: CASGRLAATYEQYF. The CDR3 DNA reads TGTGCCAGCGGCCGACTAGCAGCTACCTACGAGCAGTACTTC. The chain recombines TRBV7-2 with TRBJ2-7; the match to TRBD2 covers 7 bases. J gave up 2 bases and V 8 bases, and 9 bases lay outside the gene matches. Germline CDR1 is SGHTA and CDR2 is FQGNSA. CDR3 length equals 14 residues. Variable domain in full (rest from reference TRBV7-2 and TRBJ2-7): GAGVSQSPSNKVTEKGKDVELRCDPISGHTALYWYRQSLGQGLEFLIYFQGNSAPDKSGLPSDRFSAERTGGSVSTLTIQRTQQEDSAVYLCASGRLAATYEQYFGPGTRLTVT.

This clonotype showed up many times. This rearrangement joins TRBV7-2 to TRBJ2-3; D perhaps matches TRBD1 (7 bases). Trimming pared 7 bases from V and 1 base from J, leaving 15 bases between. The germline gives CDR1 SGHTA, CDR2 FQGNSA. The CDR3 length is 15 residues. CDR3 DNA sequence: TGTGCCAGCACCAGGGGGGCATATGGCACAGATACGCAGTATTTT. Amino acids: CASTRGAYGTDTQYF.

This clonotype was seen ten or more times. The V call is TRBV5-1, the J call TRBJ2-7; D unresolved. The CDR3 totals 15 residues. The V end lost 0 bases, the J end lost 3 bases, and 13 bases lay between the germline ends. CDR1 is SGHRS, CDR2 YFSETQ, per germline. DNA for the CDR3: TGCGCCAGCAGCTTGGACCTTATCAGTAACTACGAGCAGTACTTC. Translation gives CASSLDLISNYEQYF.

This clonotype was found many times. The V call is TRBV12-3 or TRBV12-4, the J call TRBJ2-3, with a tentative D call TRBD2 (5 bases). The CDR3 loop spans 14 amino acids. The V end was cut by 6 bases, the J end by 1 base, with 11 bases between. The CDR3 protein is CASRLDSGTDTQYF. As DNA, the CDR3 is TGTGCCAGCAGGTTGGACTCCGGCACAGATACGCAGTATTTT.

This clonotype was seen many times. This chain uses TRBV6-2 or TRBV6-3 with TRBJ2-7; 7 positions agree with TRBD1. The CDR3 spans 15 residues. J gave up 2 bases and V 4 bases, and 8 bases lay outside the gene matches. CDR1 and CDR2 (germline): MNHEY, SVGEGT. CDR3: CASSSGTAETYEQYF. CDR3 bases: TGTGCCAGCAGTTCGGGGACAGCGGAGACCTACGAGCAGTACTTC.

This clonotype was detected ten times or more. The chain's CDR3 is CASSEGIPLYEQYF. The CDR3 DNA sequence: TGCGCCAGCAGTGAGGGTATCCCACTTTACGAGCAGTACTTC. V and J are TRBV10-1 and TRBJ2-7; D is uncertain. V lost 2 bases and J 4 bases, leaving 12 bases between the germline ends. The CDR3 sequence is 14 residues long. CDR1 is WNHNN and CDR2 is SYGVQD in the germline V gene (reference sequence).

This clonotype showed up just a few times. The chain uses TRBV7-2 and TRBJ1-2, with a possible D match to TRBD1 (6 bases). CDR1 is SGHTA and CDR2 is FQGNSA in the germline V gene. CDR3 size: 15 residues. V lost 3 bases and J lost 0, with 11 bases in between. CDR3 DNA sequence: TGTGCCAGCAGCTTTGTGGGGACACCTAACTATGGCTACACCTTC. Protein sequence: CASSFVGTPNYGYTF.

This clonotype was seen more than once but under ten times. The chain employs TRBV5-6 and TRBJ2-1, with D unclear. CDR3 length: 13 residues. The germline V gene has CDR1 SGHDT and CDR2 YYEEEE. V shed 1 base and J shed 9 bases, with 11 bases lying between them. The CDR3 loop is CASSLLRGGEQFF. The CDR3 DNA sequence: TGTGCCAGCAGCTTGCTACGAGGTGGTGAGCAGTTCTTC.